This T cell receptor beta chain was profiled in a study of T cells in women clearing cervical HPV infection. About the study: HLA type stays a possible confounder, typing being limited. Study-level findings and limits: Repertoire richness, not evenness, was significantly elevated in CIN3+ cases versus controls.

This table comes from immunoSEQ multiplex PCR, and its TCRdb copy is limited to in-frame clones, with some not included. The specimen's table records some 33,000 clones. Trimming cost V 4 bases and J 4 bases; bases outside gene matches: 4. CDR1 is MNHEY, CDR2 SVGEGT, per germline. This CDR3 comprises 14 residues. This clone registers medium-sized by frequency. Its antigen is as yet unknown. Read coverage stops 3 residues before the CDR3 terminus; the germline J gene supplies the remainder. The V call is TRBV6-2 or TRBV6-3, the J call TRBJ2-1; 7 bases are a match to TRBD2. Input material: blood buffy coat. The origin of this receptor is a woman between 18 and 70 years old with a cervical HPV16 infection that either progressed to CIN3+ or cleared (not recorded which). The CDR3: CASSWASGYNEQFF. The sequenced CDR3 bases are TGTGCCAGCAGTTGGGCTAGCGGTTACAATGAG.